What follows are 30 T cell receptor beta chains derived from one specimen sequenced in a study of OX40 agonist ivuxolimab in advanced cancers. Repertoires were generated with immunoSEQ multiplex PCR, while TCRdb's copy carries only in-frame clones and drops some. The table shows about 60,000 clones, with roughly 86% occurring only once. This specimen consisted of CD4+ or CD8+ T cells sorted from blood, obtained in a trial of the OX40 agonist ivuxolimab. These receptor sequences come from an adult with an advanced solid tumor such as melanoma, head and neck, liver or kidney cancer.

The CDR3 DNA reads as TGTGCCAGCACGGGACGCCGGGATTATGGCTACACCTTC. Protein sequence: CASTGRRDYGYTF. This chain links TRBV9 with TRBJ1-2, with D possibly matching TRBD1 (5 bases). Germline V gene sequence: CDR1 SGDLS, CDR2 YYNGEE. The CDR3 is made up of 13 amino acids. Trimming pared 6 bases from V and 5 bases from J, leaving 14 bases between.

This clone came up once. V and J are TRBV6-5 and TRBJ2-3; D is unresolved. V was pared by 8 bases and J by 6 bases, with 9 bases between. The germline gives CDR1 MNHEY, CDR2 SVGAGI. The CDR3 length is 11 residues. This CDR3 reads CASSRKDTQYF. For the CDR3, the DNA is TGTGCCAGCTCTCGAAAGGATACGCAGTATTTT.

The CDR3 sequence: CASRNSGRLAGEQFF. The CDR3 DNA reads TGTGCCAGCAGAAATAGCGGGAGGCTTGCTGGTGAGCAGTTCTTC. The chain carries TRBV28 and TRBJ2-1; 10 positions match TRBD2. The CDR3 covers 15 residues. V lost 6 bases and J lost 9; bases outside the gene matches: 11. CDR1 is MDHEN and CDR2 is SYDVKM in the germline V gene.

CDR3 coding DNA: TGTGCCAGCAGCTTACTCGGGCGAGGCGAGACCCAGTACTTC. This sequence encodes CASSLLGRGETQYF. This chain links TRBV7-2 with TRBJ2-5; D ambiguous. Germline V gene lookup returns CDR1 SGHTA and CDR2 FQGNSA. This CDR3 contains 14 residues. V was cut by 2 bases and J by 5 bases, with 12 bases left in between. Full variable domain (rest looked up from reference TRBV7-2 and TRBJ2-5): GAGVSQSPSNKVTEKGKDVELRCDPISGHTALYWYRQSLGQGLEFLIYFQGNSAPDKSGLPSDRFSAERTGGSVSTLTIQRTQQEDSAVYLCASSLLGRGETQYFGPGTRLLVL.

This clone has a handful of counts. The rearrangement links TRBV10-3 to TRBJ1-1; 7 bases match TRBD1. CDR1 is ENHRY, CDR2 SYGVKD, per germline. With V trimmed by 6 bases and J by 0 bases, 4 bases remained unmatched. This CDR3 comprises 14 residues. CDR3 bases: TGTGCCATCAGGGGGACAGCCTTGAACACTGAAGCTTTCTTT. This codes for CAIRGTALNTEAFF.

This chain uses TRBV28 with TRBJ2-3; 7 nucleotides align to TRBD2. J lost 6 bases, V lost 4 bases, and 16 bases had no gene match. Germline V gene lookup returns CDR1 MDHEN and CDR2 SYDVKM. This CDR3 region has 17 residues. For the CDR3, the DNA is TGTGCCAGCAGTTCATACGGAGAGCGGGATGATACTGATACGCAGTATTTT. Its protein product is CASSSYGERDDTDTQYF.

This clone was seen only once. V usage is TRBV7-2 and J usage is TRBJ1-1, with D perhaps matching TRBD1 (5 bases). The CDR3 spans 14 residues. Germline CDR1 and CDR2: SGHTA and FQGNSA. V lost 2 bases and J lost 4, with 11 bases in between. CDR3 in amino acids: CASSLHGGTTEAFF. CDR3 sequence (DNA): TGTGCCAGCAGCTTACACGGGGGTACCACTGAAGCTTTCTTT.

This chain links TRBV19 with TRBJ2-2; D gene ambiguous. V lost 10 bases to trimming and J lost 4 bases, with 10 bases between them. CDR1 is LNHDA and CDR2 is SQIVND in the germline V gene (reference sequence). This CDR3 has 12 amino acids. For the CDR3, the DNA is TGTGCCACTCGTCAGGCCACCGGGGAGCTGTTTTTT. Amino acids: CATRQATGELFF. Drawing the rest from reference TRBV19 and TRBJ2-2, the complete variable domain is DGGITQSPKYLFRKEGQNVTLSCEQNLNHDAMYWYRQDPGQGLRLIYYSQIVNDFQKGDIAEGYSVSREKKESFPLTVTSAQKNPTAFYLCATRQATGELFFGEGSRLTVL.

The chain links TRBV7-2 to TRBJ2-7; no definite D call. V was pared by 2 bases and J by 3 bases, with 11 bases between. This CDR3 has 14 amino acids. Germline CDR1 and CDR2: SGHTA and FQGNSA. The CDR3 nucleotides are TGTGCCAGCAGCTTAAACAGCTTAGACTACGAGCAGTACTTC. Its translation: CASSLNSLDYEQYF.

The rearrangement joins TRBV30 to TRBJ2-6; no firm D call. Germline CDR1 is GTSNPN and CDR2 is SVGIG (reference sequence). V lost 2 bases, J lost 4 bases, and 3 bases lay in between. This CDR3 comprises 12 residues. CDR3 loop: CAWSLGANVLTF. CDR3 DNA sequence: TGTGCCTGGAGTTTAGGGGCCAACGTCCTGACTTTC.

The chain couples TRBV5-1 to TRBJ2-2; no definite D call. CDR3 length: 13 residues. With 0 bases removed from V and 4 bases from J, the gap between germline ends came to 4 bases. CDR1 and CDR2 from the germline V gene are SGHRS and YFSETQ. The CDR3: CASSLEVTGELFF. In DNA, the CDR3 is TGCGCCAGCAGCTTGGAAGTCACCGGGGAGCTGTTTTTT.

DNA of the CDR3: TGTGCCAGCAGCTTAGCCACAGGCGCCACTGAAGCTTTCTTT. This codes for CASSLATGATEAFF. The V gene is TRBV7-2, the J gene TRBJ1-1; D is perhaps TRBD1 (5 bases). V was cut by 0 bases and J by 4 bases, with 9 bases left in between. There are 14 residues in the CDR3. The germline V gene encodes CDR1 SGHTA and CDR2 FQGNSA.

The chain has TRBV2 and TRBJ1-6; a weak D match, TRBD1 (5 bases). CDR1 and CDR2 (germline): SNHLY, FYNNEI. Trimming stripped 6 bases from V and 9 bases from J, with 21 bases between. The CDR3 contains 16 residues. The DNA for the CDR3 is TGTGCCAGCAGCACTGAGGCCCCACCCGGGGGTTCACCCCTCCACTTT. It specifies CASSTEAPPGGSPLHF.

The CDR3 region has the DNA TGTGCCAGCAGCACCCGGGCCTTAGGGACAGATACGCAGTATTTT. Translating it yields CASSTRALGTDTQYF. The chain is built from TRBV9 and TRBJ2-3; D remains ambiguous. Germline V gene sequence: CDR1 SGDLS, CDR2 YYNGEE. The CDR3 is made up of 15 amino acids. The germline V and J ends were trimmed by 4 bases and 3 bases, with 15 bases remaining between them. The full variable domain, rest sourced from reference TRBV9 and TRBJ2-3, is DSGVTQTPKHLITATGQRVTLRCSPRSGDLSVYWYQQSLDQGLQFLIQYYNGEERAKGNILERFSAQQFPDLHSELNLSSLELGDSALYFCASSTRALGTDTQYFGPGTRLTVL.

V and J are TRBV7-2 and TRBJ1-2, with a possible D match to TRBD1 (6 bases). Germline values: CDR1 SGHTA, CDR2 FQGNSA. V shed 5 bases and J shed 5 bases, with 18 bases lying between them. CDR3 length: 15 residues. The CDR3 nucleotides read TGTGCCAGCAGCAGAGAAGGGTCAGGGGCTTATGGCTACACCTTC. It codes for CASSREGSGAYGYTF.

The V gene is TRBV14, the J gene TRBJ2-7; TRBD2 aligns across 7 bases. Germline CDR1 reads SGHDN; CDR2 reads FVKESK. CDR3 length: 20 amino acids. The junction had 19 bases not matched to a gene; V was cut back by 0 bases and J by 2 bases. The CDR3 sequence is CASSQELTTLLAERTYEQYF. The CDR3 region has the DNA TGTGCCAGCAGCCAAGAACTCACCACACTCCTAGCGGAGCGAACCTACGAGCAGTACTTC.

The V gene is TRBV18, the J gene TRBJ2-1, with 7 bases identical to TRBD1. CDR3 size: 18 residues. V trimming: 5 bases; J trimming: 1 base; junction bases outside the gene matches: 14. In germline, CDR1 is KGHSH, CDR2 LQKENI. The DNA for the CDR3 is TGTGCCAGCTCATCATACAGGGGAAGTAAAGAATCCTACAATGAGCAGTTCTTC. Its translation: CASSSYRGSKESYNEQFF.

V and J are TRBV5-1 and TRBJ2-7; 11 positions agree with TRBD2. V lost 7 bases to trimming and J lost 3 bases; unmatched junction nucleotides: 3. CDR3 size: 13 residues. Germline V CDR1 and CDR2: SGHRS, YFSETQ. CDR3 sequence reads: CASGLAGGYEQYF. The DNA of the CDR3 is TGCGCCAGCGGGCTAGCGGGAGGCTACGAGCAGTACTTC.

The chain links TRBV10-3 to TRBJ2-1; possible D gene TRBD2, 6 bases. Trimming stripped 4 bases from V and 8 bases from J, with 15 bases between. The CDR3 is made up of 14 amino acids. Looked up from germline, CDR1 is ENHRY and CDR2 is SYGVKD. Here the CDR3 reads CAISVTGESYEQFF. In DNA, the CDR3 is TGTGCCATCAGTGTCACGGGAGAGTCCTATGAGCAGTTCTTC.

This clone was found once. V gene TRBV28 combines with J gene TRBJ1-4, with 7 positions matching TRBD1. In germline, CDR1 is MDHEN, CDR2 SYDVKM. V was pared by 4 bases and J by 3 bases, with 8 bases of the junction left unmatched. There are 16 residues in the CDR3. In DNA, the CDR3 is TGTGCCAGCAGTTCATTCTCAGGGGGGTCTAATGAAAAACTGTTTTTT. It translates to CASSSFSGGSNEKLFF. Full variable domain (outside the CDR3, taken from reference TRBV28 and TRBJ1-4): DVKVTQSSRYLVKRTGEKVFLECVQDMDHENMFWYRQDPGLGLRLIYFSYDVKMKEKGDIPEGYSVSREKKERFSLILESASTNQTSMYLCASSSFSGGSNEKLFFGSGTQLSVL.

This chain joins TRBV7-9 and TRBJ1-2, with TRBD1 matching over 11 bases. Trimming cost V 1 base and J 4 bases; bases outside gene matches: 5. The CDR3 is 16 residues long. Germline loops: CDR1 SEHNR, CDR2 FQNEAQ (reference sequence). The CDR3 is CASSLGTGGLGYGYTF. The CDR3 DNA reads as TGTGCCAGCAGCTTAGGGACAGGGGGCTTGGGCTATGGCTACACCTTC.

The chain carries TRBV5-1 and TRBJ2-3; no firm D call. The length of the CDR3 is 13 residues. V lost 0 bases to trimming and J lost 0 bases, with 2 bases between them. CDR1 and CDR2 from the germline V gene are SGHRS and YFSETQ. This CDR3 reads CASSLDSTDTQYF. The CDR3 nucleotides read TGCGCCAGCAGCTTGGACAGCACAGATACGCAGTATTTT.

The rearrangement joins TRBV5-1 to TRBJ2-6; maybe TRBD1 (6 bases). CDR1 is SGHRS, CDR2 YFSETQ, per germline. Trimming shortened V by 2 bases and J by 3 bases, and 15 bases separated the two germline ends. This CDR3 region has 17 residues. The CDR3 coding sequence is TGCGCCAGCAGCTTACAGGGCCGCGTCTTTGGGGCCAACGTCCTGACTTTC. This translates into CASSLQGRVFGANVLTF.

The chain couples TRBV18 to TRBJ2-1; 8 nucleotides match TRBD2. The CDR3 extends over 16 amino acids. Germline V lookup: CDR1 KGHSH, CDR2 LQKENI. V dropped 4 bases and J dropped 4; count of bases not matched to a gene: 9. DNA for the CDR3: TGTGCCAGCTCACGTTCCGCGGGGGGACCGTACAATGAGCAGTTCTTC. It translates to CASSRSAGGPYNEQFF.

This clone appeared once. V gene TRBV5-4 combines with J gene TRBJ2-2; TRBD1 matches 9 bases. Germline V gene data show CDR1 as SGHNT and CDR2 as YYREEE (reference sequence). V trimming: 4 bases; J trimming: 4 bases; junction bases outside the gene matches: 8. This CDR3 has 16 residues. The CDR3 bases are TGTGCCAGCAGCCCAGACAGGGGGTGGGGCACCGGGGAGCTGTTTTTT. It codes for CASSPDRGWGTGELFF.

Points on this clone: This sample also contains other DNA sequences that code for the same CDR3. CDR3 in amino acids: CASSETGGTDTQYF. CDR3 nucleotide sequence: TGTGCCAGCAGTGAGACAGGGGGCACAGATACGCAGTATTTT. The gene calls are TRBV6-4 and TRBJ2-3, with 8 positions matching TRBD1. Germline V gene data show CDR1 as MRHNA and CDR2 as SNTAGT. V gave up 3 bases and J gave up 1 base; unmatched junction bases: 0. The CDR3 has 14 amino acids.

The chain combines TRBV7-2 with TRBJ1-4; no firm D call. Per the germline V gene, CDR1 is SGHTA and CDR2 is FQGNSA. The V end lost 2 bases, the J end lost 3 bases, and 10 bases lay between the germline ends. This CDR3 has 15 residues. CDR3 amino acids: CASSLNGEANEKLFF. The CDR3 DNA reads TGTGCCAGCAGCTTAAACGGGGAGGCTAATGAAAAACTGTTTTTT. The full variable domain, with the rest looked up from reference TRBV7-2 and TRBJ1-4, is GAGVSQSPSNKVTEKGKDVELRCDPISGHTALYWYRQSLGQGLEFLIYFQGNSAPDKSGLPSDRFSAERTGGSVSTLTIQRTQQEDSAVYLCASSLNGEANEKLFFGSGTQLSVL.

The V and J genes are TRBV5-4 and TRBJ2-7; 9 bases match TRBD1. In germline, CDR1 is SGHNT, CDR2 YYREEE (reference sequence). The CDR3 is made up of 15 amino acids. V shed 3 bases, J shed 6 bases, and the junction held 10 bases outside the gene matches. The CDR3 sequence is CASSSNRDRVSEQYF. CDR3 DNA: TGTGCCAGCAGCTCAAACCGGGACAGGGTGAGCGAGCAGTACTTC.

The genes are TRBV7-9 and TRBJ2-5; the match to TRBD2 covers 10 bases. The germline V gene has CDR1 SEHNR and CDR2 FQNEAQ (reference sequence). The V gene end was trimmed by 3 bases and the J gene end by 5 bases; junction bases not matched to a gene: 18. The CDR3 contains 19 residues. The CDR3 here is CASSFRAGPLAGGLETQYF. DNA of the CDR3: TGTGCCAGCAGCTTTCGGGCCGGACCCTTAGCGGGAGGTTTGGAGACCCAGTACTTC. Combining the CDR3 with reference TRBV7-9 and TRBJ2-5 gives the whole variable domain DTGVSQNPRHKITKRGQNVTFRCDPISEHNRLYWYRQTLGQGPEFLTYFQNEAQLEKSRLLSDRFSAERPKGSFSTLEIQRTEQGDSAMYLCASSFRAGPLAGGLETQYFGPGTRLLVL.

V is TRBV28 and J is TRBJ1-2; a weak D match, TRBD1 (5 bases). With 6 bases removed from V and 4 bases from J, the gap between germline ends came to 12 bases. CDR1 and CDR2 from the germline V gene are MDHEN and SYDVKM. The CDR3 is 13 residues long. The CDR3 coding sequence is TGTGCCAGCAGCCGAACAGGTAGCTATGGCTACACCTTC. Its translation: CASSRTGSYGYTF.